Listed below are T cell receptor beta chains from one sample, sequenced in a study of spatial heterogeneity in lung cancer. TCRdb redid the calling of the 5' RACE reads with MiXCR, one entry per CDR3 protein. The sample consists of around 10,000 distinct CDR3 sequences, over 9.5% of them appearing once. The material was lung tumor tissue, obtained at surgery. The source is a male donor with early-stage non-small cell lung cancer. The conserved cysteine and the conserved F or W are not part of the CDR3 here. Clone size, where shown, is once, few, many, or a class for clones that have expanded.

TRBJ1-5,TRBV29-1,-,SVTNQPQH
TRBJ2-1,TRBV3-1,few,ASSQGLAVTYNEQF
TRBJ2-2,TRBV20-1,-,SARMTGLGTGELF
TRBJ2-5,TRBV7-2,few,ASTPTSGTQETQY
TRBJ1-1,TRBV7-2,few,ASSRGRETEAF
TRBJ1-2,TRBV30,many,AWYRYGYT
TRBJ2-5,TRBV6-2/TRBV6-3,many,ASSPKETQY
TRBJ2-1,TRBV24-1,few,ATSDFPGRHNEQF
TRBJ2-7,TRBV5-6,-,ASSRDIYEQY
TRBJ2-7,TRBV4-3,few,ASSQKPAGLLTHEQY
TRBJ2-1,TRBV27,many,ASTPAGQGGEQF
TRBJ1-2,TRBV20-1,-,SAREIYGYT
TRBJ1-1,TRBV6-5,many,ASSFSTGIEAF
TRBJ2-2,TRBV6-2/TRBV6-3,-,ASRGTGNTGELF
TRBJ2-1,TRBV4-2,-,ASSQDLAGGYNEQF
TRBJ2-1,TRBV20-1,-,SAMTVNEQF
TRBJ1-1,TRBV27,few,ASSKGGWNTEAF
TRBJ1-6,TRBV20-1,once,SAVGSYNSPLH
TRBJ1-5,TRBV18,many,ASSPTTGSGQPQH
TRBJ2-5,TRBV6-2/TRBV6-3,-,ASSYWSGGRLETQY
TRBJ1-5,TRBV20-1,many,SARDWGQGSSQPQH
TRBJ2-5,TRBV25-1,-,ASRGYFEETQY
TRBJ2-1,TRBV7-8,medium-sized,ASSSPGARHTNEQF
TRBJ2-5,TRBV28,many,ASSLIAGGPEETQY
TRBJ2-3,TRBV7-2,-,ASSLRGRAQY
TRBJ2-3,TRBV24-1,-,ATSGARRGSTDTQY
TRBJ2-3,TRBV7-2,-,ASSLASHTDTQY
TRBJ1-5,TRBV5-6,-,ASSKMDPSQPQH
TRBJ1-5,TRBV6-2/TRBV6-3,many,ASSYSGGNQPQH
TRBJ2-1,TRBV15,many,ATSSARGSYNEQF
TRBJ2-7,TRBV2,many,ASSRNSYEQY
TRBJ1-5,TRBV20-1,-,SAMTGAGRPQH
TRBJ1-4,TRBV6-2/TRBV6-3,many,ASADRGSEKLF
TRBJ1-2,TRBV20-1,many,SALVSGGDYGYT
TRBJ2-1,TRBV14,many,ASSQTRGSYWNEQF
TRBJ1-4,TRBV6-5,many,ASSYIRAEKLF
TRBJ2-7,TRBV5-1,few,ASSPGQGRSYEQY